Below are 29 T cell receptor beta chains sequenced from a single sample in a study of T cell responses to AZD1222 COVID-19 vaccine. The table came from immunoSEQ multiplex PCR; TCRdb's copy has only in-frame clones and leaves some out. The sample shows about 170,000 clones, 85% to 90% of them seen only once. This material consisted of peripheral blood, taken on day 0 of AZD1222 vaccination. These receptors all stem from an adult in good health.

This clone was recorded once. The chain couples TRBV30 to TRBJ2-6; D might be TRBD2 (5 bases). Germline V gene data show CDR1 as GTSNPN and CDR2 as SVGIG (reference sequence). Trimming stripped 2 bases from V and 0 bases from J, with 17 bases between. The CDR3 covers 18 residues. The CDR3 DNA reads TGTGCCTGGAGTCGTGACTTGGAGGCGCTCTCTGGGGCCAACGTCCTGACTTTC. This codes for CAWSRDLEALSGANVLTF. Full variable domain (remainder filled in from reference TRBV30 and TRBJ2-6): SQTIHQWPATLVQPVGSPLSLECTVEGTSNPNLYWYRQAAGRGLQLLFYSVGIGQISSEVPQNLSASRPQDRQFILSSKKLLLSDSGFYLCAWSRDLEALSGANVLTFGAGSRLTVL.

This chain joins TRBV6-2 or TRBV6-3 and TRBJ2-7; 11 nucleotides match TRBD2. Per germline, CDR1 MNHEY and CDR2 SVGEGT. The CDR3 consists of 15 residues. V trimming: 6 bases; J trimming: 0 bases; junction bases outside the gene matches: 4. Written as DNA, the CDR3 is TGTGCCAGCAGCCTTAGCGGGGGGGCCTCCTACGAGCAGTACTTC. This gives the protein CASSLSGGASYEQYF.

The chain has TRBV18 and TRBJ2-1, with 10 nucleotides matching TRBD1. CDR3 length: 17 residues. Trimming at V came to 5 bases and at J to 8 bases, leaving 15 bases not matched to a gene. CDR1 and CDR2 from the germline V gene are KGHSH and LQKENI. Here the CDR3 reads CASSTSDRGRGLDEQFF. The CDR3 nucleotides are TGTGCCAGCTCAACCAGCGACAGGGGGCGCGGATTGGATGAGCAGTTCTTC.

The rearrangement links TRBV29-1 to TRBJ2-6, with no clear D. The CDR3 is 14 residues long. The V gene lost 4 bases and the J gene lost 1 base, with 8 bases spanning the gap. Germline V gives CDR1 SQVTM, CDR2 ANQGSEA. This chain's CDR3 is CSVGVRSGANVLTF. The DNA for the CDR3 is TGCAGCGTTGGGGTGAGGTCTGGGGCCAACGTCCTGACTTTC.

The chain employs TRBV27 and TRBJ2-5; TRBD1 matches at 8 bases. Trimming removed 2 bases from V and 5 bases from J; junction bases left unmatched: 4. CDR1 is MNHEY, CDR2 SMNVEV, per germline (reference sequence). CDR3 length equals 14 residues. The chain's CDR3 is CASSLGRGPETQYF. The CDR3 DNA sequence: TGTGCCAGCAGTTTAGGCAGGGGGCCTGAGACCCAGTACTTC.

V gene TRBV9 combines with J gene TRBJ2-7, with TRBD1 matching over 9 bases. Germline assignment: CDR1 SGDLS and CDR2 YYNGEE. After removal of 3 bases from V and 4 bases from J, the junction contained 5 bases not matched to a gene. CDR3 length: 14 residues. This CDR3 reads CASSGGQGHYEQYF. DNA of the CDR3: TGTGCCAGCAGCGGGGGACAGGGTCATTACGAGCAGTACTTC.

The CDR3 region is CASSPQNGWAAYTF. CDR3 nucleotides: TGTGCCAGCAGCCCGCAGAACGGTTGGGCAGCTTACACCTTC. The chain carries TRBV14 and TRBJ1-2, with D hard to call. The CDR3 covers 14 residues. Trimming pared 4 bases from V and 11 bases from J, leaving 20 bases between. Germline-derived CDR1 and CDR2 are SGHDN and FVKESK.

This clone was counted a single time. The rearrangement uses TRBV6-5 and TRBJ2-3, with 8 bases that match TRBD1. This CDR3 has 12 residues. V was pared by 5 bases and J by 10 bases, with 5 bases of the junction left unmatched. Per the germline V gene, CDR1 is MNHEY and CDR2 is SVGAGI. This CDR3 reads CASSNRGAAQYF. The CDR3 DNA is TGTGCCAGCAGTAACAGGGGGGCAGCGCAGTATTTT.

This chain uses TRBV7-3 with TRBJ2-5; the D gene could be TRBD1 or TRBD2 (5 bases each). V was trimmed by 3 bases and J by 2 bases, leaving 7 bases between them. In germline, CDR1 is SGHTA, CDR2 FQGTGA. The CDR3 is 13 amino acids. The CDR3 spells CASSLGVQETQYF. The CDR3, as DNA: TGTGCCAGCAGCTTGGGGGTACAAGAGACCCAGTACTTC.

This chain uses TRBV19 with TRBJ2-7; the match to TRBD1 covers 9 bases. CDR3 length: 14 amino acids. Per germline, CDR1 LNHDA and CDR2 SQIVND (reference sequence). With V trimmed by 6 bases and J by 5 bases, 8 bases remained unmatched. The CDR3: CASSSGTGIDEQYF. The CDR3, as DNA: TGTGCCAGTAGCTCCGGGACAGGGATCGACGAGCAGTACTTC.

The V gene is TRBV19, the J gene TRBJ1-5; D not resolved. V was trimmed by 3 bases and J by 6 bases, leaving 18 bases between them. The CDR3 contains 16 residues. Germline values: CDR1 LNHDA, CDR2 SQIVND (reference sequence). The CDR3 nucleotides read TGTGCCAGTAGTATGCAGTTGGGTGCAGGACTTCAGCCCCAGCATTTT. It yields the protein CASSMQLGAGLQPQHF.

This chain uses TRBV10-3 with TRBJ2-1; TRBD2 aligns across 8 bases. Germline-derived CDR1 and CDR2 are ENHRY and SYGVKD. V lost 2 bases to trimming and J lost 5 bases; unmatched junction nucleotides: 20. The CDR3 is 20 amino acids. The CDR3 spells CAISEPLGLAPGRGDNEQFF. CDR3 nucleotides: TGTGCCATCAGTGAGCCCCTCGGACTAGCCCCGGGGCGGGGAGACAATGAGCAGTTCTTC.

The V call is TRBV11-2, the J call TRBJ1-2; 8 nucleotides line up with TRBD1. The junction had 9 bases not matched to a gene; V was cut back by 5 bases and J by 4 bases. Looked up from germline, CDR1 is SGHAT and CDR2 is FQNNGV. The CDR3 runs to 15 residues. The CDR3 DNA reads as TGTGCCAGCAGCCTCCTTCCCGGGACAGGCTATGGCTACACCTTC. Translation: CASSLLPGTGYGYTF.

The chain has TRBV5-4 and TRBJ2-1; 7 positions agree with TRBD2. Germline loops: CDR1 SGHNT, CDR2 YYREEE (reference sequence). The CDR3 runs 15 residues. V lost 0 bases, J lost 4 bases, and 4 bases stayed unmatched. In DNA, the CDR3 is TGTGCCAGCAGCTTGGATACGGGGGGATACAATGAGCAGTTCTTC. Translating it yields CASSLDTGGYNEQFF. The variable domain in full, completed from reference TRBV5-4 and TRBJ2-1, reads ETGVTQSPTHLIKTRGQQVTLRCSSQSGHNTVSWYQQALGQGPQFIFQYYREEENGRGNFPPRFSGLQFPNYSSELNVNALELDDSALYLCASSLDTGGYNEQFFGPGTRLTVL.

The genes are TRBV10-3 and TRBJ2-3, with 10 bases lining up with TRBD2. The ends lost 2 bases at V and 1 base at J; junction bases unmatched: 3. Germline CDR1 reads ENHRY; CDR2 reads SYGVKD. This CDR3 contains 16 residues. The CDR3 protein is CAISEASGGRTDTQYF. CDR3 coding DNA: TGTGCCATCAGTGAGGCTAGCGGGGGCCGCACAGATACGCAGTATTTT.

The chain uses TRBV7-9 and TRBJ2-2, with 7 bases lining up with TRBD1. Germline V gene data show CDR1 as SEHNR and CDR2 as FQNEAQ (reference sequence). The CDR3 contains 17 residues. Trimming at V came to 3 bases and at J to 5 bases, leaving 12 bases not matched to a gene. The CDR3 nucleotides are TGTGCCAGCAGCTTTAGGGGCTTACAGGGGAAGACCGGGGAGCTGTTTTTT. It codes for CASSFRGLQGKTGELFF. Filled out from reference TRBV7-9 and TRBJ2-2, the complete variable domain reads DTGVSQNPRHKITKRGQNVTFRCDPISEHNRLYWYRQTLGQGPEFLTYFQNEAQLEKSRLLSDRFSAERPKGSFSTLEIQRTEQGDSAMYLCASSFRGLQGKTGELFFGEGSRLTVL.

Note on this clone: Other DNA variants within this sample encode the same CDR3. This chain connects TRBV11-3 to TRBJ2-1; TRBD1 is a possible D gene (5 bases). The ends were cut back, 0 bases at V and 1 base at J, with 7 bases in the middle. The CDR3 is 15 residues long. Germline V gives CDR1 SGHNT, CDR2 YENEEA. The CDR3 bases are TGTGCCAGCAGCTTAGATCCAGGGTCCTACAATGAGCAGTTCTTC. It encodes CASSLDPGSYNEQFF.

The J gene is TRBJ1-5, the V gene TRBV16; weak D call: TRBD1 (5 bases). Germline V CDR1 and CDR2: KGHSY, FQNENV. V lost 2 bases, J lost 3 bases, and 11 bases lay in between. The CDR3 loop spans 15 amino acids. CDR3 protein: CASSQDQGHNQPQHF. As DNA, the CDR3 is TGTGCCAGCAGCCAAGACCAGGGTCACAATCAGCCCCAGCATTTT.

The chain recombines TRBV7-2 with TRBJ1-3, with D hard to call. The V gene's germline CDR1 is SGHTA and CDR2 FQGNSA. The CDR3 is made up of 19 amino acids. The V end lost 1 base, the J end lost 0 bases, and 19 bases lay between the germline ends. CDR3 nucleotides: TGTGCCAGCAGCTTAGTAGACCTCATCCTGAGTAGCTCTGGAAACACCATATATTTT. Translating gives CASSLVDLILSSSGNTIYF.

V usage is TRBV10-3 and J usage is TRBJ1-2; 12 bases fit TRBD1. Germline CDR1 is ENHRY and CDR2 is SYGVKD. Trimming took 6 bases from V and 3 from J; bases not matched to a gene: 5. CDR3 length equals 15 residues. CDR3 nucleotide sequence: TGTGCCATCAGGGACGGGACAGGGGGCGACTATGGCTACACCTTC. Translation gives CAIRDGTGGDYGYTF.

This rearrangement joins TRBV5-5 to TRBJ2-7; D is perhaps TRBD1 (6 bases). Germline-derived CDR1 and CDR2 are SGHKS and YYEKEE (reference sequence). This CDR3 region has 14 residues. The V end was cut by 4 bases, the J end by 2 bases, with 13 bases between. CDR3 in DNA: TGTGCCAGCAGCGCGGTGACAGGACCCTACGAGCAGTACGTC. Its protein product is CASSAVTGPYEQYV.

The V gene is TRBV6-2 or TRBV6-3, the J gene TRBJ2-7, with D hard to call. Germline loops: CDR1 MNHEY, CDR2 SVGEGT. This CDR3 region has 17 residues. The V end was cut by 3 bases, the J end by 1 base, with 19 bases between. This CDR3 is CASSYPISGRESYEQYF. In DNA form, the CDR3 reads TGTGCCAGCAGTTATCCTATTTCGGGTCGAGAATCCTACGAGCAGTACTTC.

This clone was recorded only once. This sequence joins TRBV23-1 and TRBJ1-1; D is unresolved. TRBV23-1 has ORF status, its function being uncertain. This CDR3 is built from 16 residues. Trimming shortened V by 3 bases and J by 5 bases, and 19 bases separated the two germline ends. The CDR3 spells CASSHPPGRLQTEAFF. The CDR3, as DNA: TGCGCCAGCAGTCACCCCCCGGGGAGGCTACAGACTGAAGCTTTCTTT.

The V and J genes are TRBV10-1 and TRBJ2-5, with 9 bases lining up with TRBD2. J gave up 2 bases and V 4 bases, and 8 bases lay outside the gene matches. The CDR3 has 16 residues. The germline CDR1 and CDR2 sequences are WNHNN and SYGVQD (reference sequence). Here the CDR3 DNA reads TGCGCCAGCAGTGCGAGCGGGGGGTTTAAACAAGAGACCCAGTACTTC. The encoded protein is CASSASGGFKQETQYF.

This rearrangement joins TRBV6-2 or TRBV6-3 to TRBJ2-1; D unclear. Germline V lookup: CDR1 MNHEY, CDR2 SVGEGT. V was trimmed by 6 bases and J by 6 bases, leaving 9 bases between them. This CDR3 is built from 12 residues. CDR3 DNA sequence: TGTGCCAGCAGCGATAATGTCAATGAGCAGTTCTTC. Translating gives CASSDNVNEQFF.

J is TRBJ2-1 and V is TRBV20-1; TRBD2 might be the D (5 bases). V was cut by 3 bases and J by 0 bases, with 15 bases left in between. The germline V gene has CDR1 DFQATT and CDR2 SNEGSKA (reference sequence). This CDR3 is 16 amino acids long. CDR3 loop: CSASDSFGDSYNEQFF. The DNA for the CDR3 is TGCAGTGCTAGTGACTCCTTCGGGGACTCCTACAATGAGCAGTTCTTC.

V gene TRBV7-9 combines with J gene TRBJ2-5; D uncertain. Looked up from germline, CDR1 is SEHNR and CDR2 is FQNEAQ (reference sequence). The CDR3 runs 14 residues. Trimming stripped 3 bases from V and 2 bases from J, with 10 bases between. This CDR3 is CASSLFSGQETQYF. CDR3 bases: TGTGCCAGCAGCTTGTTTAGTGGGCAAGAGACCCAGTACTTC.

The chain carries TRBV5-1 and TRBJ2-2; a weak D match, TRBD2 (6 bases). Germline CDR1 and CDR2: SGHRS and YFSETQ. CDR3 length: 13 residues. Trimming stripped 2 bases from V and 5 bases from J, with 7 bases between. CDR3 residues: CASSFGGTGELFF. DNA of the CDR3: TGCGCCAGCAGCTTCGGGGGAACCGGGGAGCTGTTTTTT.

This sequence joins TRBV14 and TRBJ2-7; TRBD2 matches 8 bases. The germline CDR1 and CDR2 sequences are SGHDN and FVKESK. This CDR3 has 14 residues. Trimming took 4 bases from V and 3 from J; bases not matched to a gene: 5. The CDR3 nucleotides are TGTGCCAGCAGCCGGGGCGGGGGGTTCTACGAGCAGTACGTC. Residues: CASSRGGGFYEQYV.